The source of this T cell receptor (beta chain) is a study of CD8 T cells in Susac syndrome. Germline assignment: CDR1 SGDLS and CDR2 YYNGEE. Trimming removed 0 bases from V and 6 bases from J, with 10 bases in between. The CDR3 totals 13 residues. After extraction with the RNeasy kit, about 0.45 to 1 ug of the RNA was reverse transcribed using random hexamers. Each CDR3 protein is one row after TCRdb ran MiXCR on the immunoSEQ multiplex PCR reads. The table shows about 280,000 distinct CDR3 sequences, with about 85% occurring only once. This chain uses TRBV9 with TRBJ2-7; unclear D gene. The sequenced sample consisted of CD8+ T cells from PBMCs. The TCR was taken from a human donor with multiple sclerosis. This CDR3 reads CASSVGSPTEQYF. The CDR3 DNA reads as TGTGCCAGCAGCGTAGGTAGCCCCACCGAGCAGTACTTC.